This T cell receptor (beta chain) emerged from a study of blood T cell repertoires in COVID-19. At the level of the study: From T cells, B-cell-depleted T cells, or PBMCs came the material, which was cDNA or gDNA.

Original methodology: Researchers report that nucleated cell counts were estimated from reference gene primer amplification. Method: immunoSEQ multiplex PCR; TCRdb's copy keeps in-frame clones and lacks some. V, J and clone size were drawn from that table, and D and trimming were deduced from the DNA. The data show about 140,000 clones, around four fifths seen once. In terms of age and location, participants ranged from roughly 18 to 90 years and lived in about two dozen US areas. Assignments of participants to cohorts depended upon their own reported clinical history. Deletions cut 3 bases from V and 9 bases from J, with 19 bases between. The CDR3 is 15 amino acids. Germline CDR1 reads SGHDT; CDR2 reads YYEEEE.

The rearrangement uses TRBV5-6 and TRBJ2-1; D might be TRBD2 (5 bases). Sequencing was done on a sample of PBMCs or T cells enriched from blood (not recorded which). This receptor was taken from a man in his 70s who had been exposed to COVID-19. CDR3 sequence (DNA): TGTGCCAGCAGCTGGCGATCCCCTGGACGGGGTGAGCAGTTCTTC. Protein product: CASSWRSPGRGEQFF.